These 3 T cell receptor beta chains share one sample of origin, sequenced in a study of a mutant IDH1 vaccine in newly diagnosed glioma (dated by TCRdb to 2020 to 2022). These receptors are not linked to any known antigen. In the paper's terms, the time point label means: week 23, last vaccination. A 20-mer mutant IDH1 peptide at 300 micrograms in Montanide made up each vaccine dose, which was injected subcutaneously together with topical imiquimod. The protocol used for the library was the immunoSEQ multiplex PCR assay. This is the immuneACCESS table as TCRdb keeps it, with only in-frame sequences that have V and J called. A part of the clones is gone; compared with another copy, unresolved V genes explain less than half, and the rest is unexplained. The sample profile shows 40,000 to 50,000 clones; roughly 80% of them were found once. Less than 6.5% of the sample is held by the ten biggest clonotypes.

The sequenced sample was PBMCs, obtained from a glioma patient whose treatment included an IDH1 peptide vaccine. The origin of the receptors is a middle-aged man with glioma.

This clone was seen a handful of times. The chain employs TRBV27 and TRBJ1-6; no clear D. V lost 3 bases and J lost 6, with 3 bases in between. This CDR3 contains 12 residues. Germline V CDR1 and CDR2: MNHEY, SMNVEV (reference sequence). The CDR3 sequence: CASSFSNSPLHF. The CDR3 nucleotides read TGTGCCAGCAGTTTCAGTAATTCACCCCTCCACTTT.

This clone occurred a few times. The CDR3 is CASREDSYSPLHF. The CDR3 DNA sequence: TGTGCCAGCAGAGAGGACAGCTATTCACCCCTCCACTTT. J is TRBJ1-6 and V is TRBV7-9; possible D gene TRBD1, 6 bases. The CDR3 loop spans 13 amino acids. Trimming removed 6 bases at V and 8 bases at J, with 11 bases between. CDR1 and CDR2 from the germline V gene are SEHNR and FQNEAQ (reference sequence). Combining the CDR3 with reference TRBV7-9 and TRBJ1-6 gives the whole variable domain DTGVSQNPRHKITKRGQNVTFRCDPISEHNRLYWYRQTLGQGPEFLTYFQNEAQLEKSRLLSDRFSAERPKGSFSTLEIQRTEQGDSAMYLCASREDSYSPLHFGNGTRLTVT.

J is TRBJ2-7 and V is TRBV13; D remains unclear. Trimming cost V 1 base and J 0 bases, with 13 bases left between them. The CDR3 length is 16 residues. Germline V gene data show CDR1 as PRHDT and CDR2 as FYEKMQ (reference sequence). CDR3 in DNA: TGTGCCAGCAGCTTAGTCGGGCAGAGGAGCTCCTACGAGCAGTACTTC. Translation: CASSLVGQRSSYEQYF. Complete variable domain (other parts from reference TRBV13 and TRBJ2-7): AAGVIQSPRHLIKEKRETATLKCYPIPRHDTVYWYQQGPGQDPQFLISFYEKMQSDKGSIPDRFSAQQFSDYHSELNMSSLELGDSALYFCASSLVGQRSSYEQYFGPGTRLTVT.